The entry below describes one T cell receptor (beta chain). Its antigen is currently unknown. This specimen comes from a study of cytomegalovirus exposure and HLA in healthy donors. In the PCR, 60 Vbeta and 13 Jbeta primers were used. The table came from immunoSEQ multiplex PCR; TCRdb's copy has only in-frame clones and leaves some out. The table shows about 160,000 clones, with approximately 80% occurring only once. CDR3 size: 14 residues. V lost 0 bases, J lost 5 bases, and 4 bases stayed unmatched. The germline CDR1 and CDR2 sequences are MNHEY and SVGAGI. Study outcomes and limitations: Researchers counted roughly 150 TCR beta chains as cytomegalovirus-associated. The productive fraction for most TCR beta V segments was about 90% or about 30% in an earlier analysis. In a later analysis, several top co-occurrence clusters appeared linked to parvovirus B19, influenza, CMV and Epstein-Barr virus.

The chain uses TRBV6-5 and TRBJ2-7, with TRBD1 matching 7 bases. The specimen was PBMCs. The clonotype comes from a male donor in good health and CMV-seropositive. The CDR3 DNA reads as TGTGCCAGCAGTTACTCAGGGGGCGGCCACGAGCAGTACTTC. Translating gives CASSYSGGGHEQYF.